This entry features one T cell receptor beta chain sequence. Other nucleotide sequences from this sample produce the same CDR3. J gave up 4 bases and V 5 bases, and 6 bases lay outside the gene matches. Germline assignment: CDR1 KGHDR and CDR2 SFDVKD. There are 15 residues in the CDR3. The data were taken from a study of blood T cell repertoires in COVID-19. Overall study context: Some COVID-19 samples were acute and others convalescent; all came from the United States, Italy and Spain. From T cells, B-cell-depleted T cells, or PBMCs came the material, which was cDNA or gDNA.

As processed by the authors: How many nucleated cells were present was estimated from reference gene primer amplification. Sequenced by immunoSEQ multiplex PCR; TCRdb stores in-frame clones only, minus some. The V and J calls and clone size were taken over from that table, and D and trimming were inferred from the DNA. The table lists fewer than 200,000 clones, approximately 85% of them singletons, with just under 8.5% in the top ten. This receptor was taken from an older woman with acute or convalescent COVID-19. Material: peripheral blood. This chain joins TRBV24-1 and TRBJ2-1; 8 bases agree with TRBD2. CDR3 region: CATSGSGSAYNEQFF. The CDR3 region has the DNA TGTGCCACCAGTGGAAGCGGGAGCGCTTACAATGAGCAGTTCTTC.